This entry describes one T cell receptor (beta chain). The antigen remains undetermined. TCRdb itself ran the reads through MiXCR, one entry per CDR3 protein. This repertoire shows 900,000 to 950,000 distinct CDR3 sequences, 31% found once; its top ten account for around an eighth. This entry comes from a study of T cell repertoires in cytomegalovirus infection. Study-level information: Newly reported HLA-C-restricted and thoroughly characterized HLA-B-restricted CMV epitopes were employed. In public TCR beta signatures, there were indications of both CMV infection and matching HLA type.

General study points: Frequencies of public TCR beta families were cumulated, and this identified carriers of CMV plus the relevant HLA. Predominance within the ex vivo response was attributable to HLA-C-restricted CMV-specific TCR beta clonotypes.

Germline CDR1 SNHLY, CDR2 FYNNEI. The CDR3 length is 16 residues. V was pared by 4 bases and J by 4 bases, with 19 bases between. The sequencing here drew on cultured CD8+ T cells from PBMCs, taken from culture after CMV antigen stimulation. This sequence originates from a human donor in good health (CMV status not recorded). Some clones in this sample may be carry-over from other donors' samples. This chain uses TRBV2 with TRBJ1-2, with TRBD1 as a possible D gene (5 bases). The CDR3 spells CASSGSTKGSGYGYTF. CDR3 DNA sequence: TGTGCCAGCAGTGGAAGTACGAAGGGGTCCGGCTATGGCTACACCTTC.